The 8 T cell receptor beta chains presented below share a single source sample, sequenced in a study of CD8 T cells in cerebrospinal fluid in Alzheimer's disease. One entry per CDR3 protein, without DNA, is what TCRdb gives after re-calling the 10x single-cell sequencing reads. Its listing shows approximately 480 distinct CDR3 sequences. Sequenced sample: cerebrospinal fluid. All receptors derive from a human donor with Parkinson's disease.

According to its frequency, this clonotype is medium-sized. The chain joins TRBV28 to TRBJ1-5; TCRdb lists TRBD1, though no DNA is available to test this call. This CDR3 is built from 16 residues. Germline loops: CDR1 MDHEN, CDR2 SYDVKM. The CDR3 sequence: CASSTRNRGIGQPQHF.

This clonotype is labeled medium-sized based on frequency. The genes are TRBV6-4 and TRBJ2-1. CDR3 length equals 14 residues. Germline lookup yields CDR1 MRHNA and CDR2 SNTAGT. The CDR3 protein is CASSKDGSYNEQFF.

This clonotype ranks as medium-sized in terms of frequency. The chain uses TRBV5-6 and TRBJ1-4. This CDR3 is built from 12 residues. Germline CDR1 is SGHDT and CDR2 is YYEEEE. The CDR3 loop is CASSSDSARLFF. Complete variable domain (other parts from reference TRBV5-6 and TRBJ1-4): DAGVTQSPTHLIKTRGQQVTLRCSPKSGHDTVSWYQQALGQGPQFIFQYYEEEERQRGNFPDRFSGHQFPNYSSELNVNALLLGDSALYLCASSSDSARLFFGSGTQLSVL.

By frequency, this clonotype registers large. This rearrangement joins TRBV12-3 or TRBV12-4 to TRBJ2-3; TCRdb proposes TRBD2, but this gene call is untestable without DNA. This CDR3 is 15 amino acids long. CDR3 sequence: CASSLLAGATDTQYF.

This clonotype is identified as medium-sized from frequency. The chain employs TRBV2 and TRBJ2-5; TCRdb proposes TRBD2, but this gene call is untestable without DNA. The germline gives CDR1 SNHLY, CDR2 FYNNEI. The CDR3 length is 13 residues. This chain's CDR3 is CASSSGEGETQYF.

This clonotype ranks as medium-sized in terms of frequency. V usage is TRBV5-1 and J usage is TRBJ2-7; TCRdb returns TRBD1, unconfirmable since there is no DNA. This CDR3 contains 15 residues. CDR1 is SGHRS, CDR2 YFSETQ, per germline. This CDR3 reads CASSSNWGGTYEQYF.

This clonotype is called large based on its frequency. The chain employs TRBV7-9 and TRBJ1-1. This CDR3 has 12 residues. Germline loops: CDR1 SEHNR, CDR2 FQNEAQ (reference sequence). The CDR3 here is CASSHRGTEAFF.

According to its frequency, this clonotype is medium-sized. The rearrangement joins TRBV2 to TRBJ2-3; TCRdb proposes TRBD1, but this gene call is untestable without DNA. Germline loops: CDR1 SNHLY, CDR2 FYNNEI. This CDR3 region has 15 residues. Here the CDR3 reads CATSPGGLNTDTQYF.